This entry lists 15 T cell receptor beta chains sequenced from one sample in a study of cytomegalovirus exposure and HLA in healthy donors. The primer mix had 60 Vbeta and 13 Jbeta primers. The protocol was immunoSEQ multiplex PCR, while the TCRdb copy is restricted to in-frame clones and leaves out a portion. This table holds hundreds of thousands of clones, more than 80% found once. The sequenced sample consisted of PBMCs. These receptors came from a man aged 25 to 45 in good health and CMV-seronegative.

This clone was observed a handful of times. The CDR3 loop is CASSLASGSGNTEAFF. The CDR3 nucleotides read TGCGCCAGCAGCTTGGCTAGCGGGAGTGGGAACACTGAAGCTTTCTTT. The chain recombines TRBV5-1 with TRBJ1-1; no clear D. The CDR3 contains 16 residues. The germline V gene has CDR1 SGHRS and CDR2 YFSETQ. V was cut by 0 bases and J by 1 base, with 13 bases left in between.

This chain links TRBV2 with TRBJ1-4; D gene uncertain. This CDR3 contains 14 residues. V was shortened by 8 bases and J by 3 bases, with 13 bases between the two germline ends. Germline V gene data show CDR1 as SNHLY and CDR2 as FYNNEI. The CDR3 DNA is TGTGCCAGCTATCCCGGTCGGGCTAATGAAAAACTGTTTTTT. Translation: CASYPGRANEKLFF.

The rearrangement uses TRBV7-9 and TRBJ2-7, with 7 nucleotides matching TRBD2. V lost 5 bases and J lost 2; bases outside the gene matches: 6. Germline V gene lookup returns CDR1 SEHNR and CDR2 FQNEAQ (reference sequence). The CDR3 is 14 amino acids. The CDR3 nucleotides are TGTGCCAGCAGCCACGGGGGGAGTGCCTACGAGCAGTACTTC. It encodes CASSHGGSAYEQYF. Full variable domain (rest looked up from reference TRBV7-9 and TRBJ2-7): DTGVSQNPRHKITKRGQNVTFRCDPISEHNRLYWYRQTLGQGPEFLTYFQNEAQLEKSRLLSDRFSAERPKGSFSTLEIQRTEQGDSAMYLCASSHGGSAYEQYFGPGTRLTVT.

The V and J genes are TRBV13 and TRBJ1-2; the D gene is possibly TRBD1 (6 bases). Per germline, CDR1 PRHDT and CDR2 FYEKMQ (reference sequence). CDR3 length: 14 residues. Trimming took 0 bases from V and 1 from J, leaving 6 bases between them. The CDR3 loop is CASSLGDSNYGYTF. CDR3 DNA sequence: TGTGCCAGCAGCTTAGGGGACAGTAACTATGGCTACACCTTC.

J is TRBJ2-2 and V is TRBV5-5; TRBD2 matches 9 bases. Trimming cost V 2 bases and J 1 base; bases outside gene matches: 12. Germline V CDR1 and CDR2: SGHKS, YYEKEE (reference sequence). The CDR3 sequence is 19 residues long. CDR3 nucleotides: TGTGCCAGCAGCTTTGTCCTTTTAAGCGGGGGGAGGAACACCGGGGAGCTGTTTTTT. Its translation is CASSFVLLSGGRNTGELFF.

The chain combines TRBV5-1 with TRBJ2-1; tentative D call: TRBD1 (6 bases). Per germline, CDR1 SGHRS and CDR2 YFSETQ. Trimming cost V 4 bases and J 6 bases, with 23 bases left between them. The CDR3 is 17 amino acids. The CDR3 here is CASSKNWGSRGFNEQFF. The DNA of the CDR3 is TGCGCCAGCAGCAAAAATTGGGGATCAAGGGGGTTCAATGAGCAGTTCTTC. Full variable domain (remainder filled in from reference TRBV5-1 and TRBJ2-1): KAGVTQTPRYLIKTRGQQVTLSCSPISGHRSVSWYQQTPGQGLQFLFEYFSETQRNKGNFPGRFSGRQFSNSRSEMNVSTLELGDSALYLCASSKNWGSRGFNEQFFGPGTRLTVL.

CDR3 DNA: TGTGCCAGTAGTTCCCTCTACTCGGGGACTGAAGCTTTCTTT. Its translation: CASSSLYSGTEAFF. The chain has TRBV19 and TRBJ1-1; D ambiguous. The CDR3 has 14 amino acids. CDR1 is LNHDA and CDR2 is SQIVND in the germline V gene (reference sequence). V dropped 5 bases and J dropped 5 bases, with 15 bases sitting between them.

This clone was seen just once. The chain is built from TRBV5-1 and TRBJ2-7; tentatively, D is TRBD2 (6 bases). CDR1 and CDR2 from the germline V gene are SGHRS and YFSETQ. This CDR3 is 12 amino acids long. V dropped 3 bases and J dropped 4 bases, with 8 bases sitting between them. The CDR3 sequence is CASSSGLYEQYF. The CDR3 DNA reads TGCGCCAGCAGCTCGGGACTTTACGAGCAGTACTTC.

This clone has only one observation. The genes are TRBV5-1 and TRBJ1-4, with TRBD1 matching 7 bases. The CDR3 sequence is 17 residues long. Per the germline V gene, CDR1 is SGHRS and CDR2 is YFSETQ. V trimming: 3 bases; J trimming: 4 bases; junction bases outside the gene matches: 12. CDR3 sequence reads: CASSWTGPVLNNEKLFF. As DNA, the CDR3 is TGCGCCAGCAGCTGGACAGGACCCGTGCTAAATAATGAAAAACTGTTTTTT.

This clone has only a few counts. The rearrangement joins TRBV6-1 to TRBJ2-2, with 10 bases matching TRBD2. The V segment lost 5 bases and the J segment 6 bases; nucleotides outside the gene matches: 3. The CDR3 runs to 14 residues. Per germline, CDR1 MNHNS and CDR2 SASEGT. The CDR3 DNA follows: TGTGCCAGCAGTAGCGGGGGGGCCGCCGGGGAGCTGTTTTTT. Protein sequence: CASSSGGAAGELFF.

In its sample, this clone was seen a few times. V is TRBV5-6 and J is TRBJ2-1; 7 bases map to TRBD1. The CDR3 runs 15 residues. Germline assignment: CDR1 SGHDT and CDR2 YYEEEE. V lost 5 bases to trimming and J lost 8 bases; unmatched junction nucleotides: 13. CDR3: CASSSTGPLFDEQFF. The CDR3 DNA is TGTGCCAGCAGTTCGACAGGGCCACTTTTCGATGAGCAGTTCTTC.

The J gene is TRBJ2-5, the V gene TRBV2, with D perhaps matching TRBD2 (6 bases). This CDR3 is 14 amino acids long. CDR1 and CDR2 (germline): SNHLY, FYNNEI. Between the trimmed V and J ends, which lost 4 bases and 5 bases, there was a span of 14 bases. This chain's CDR3 is CASSGARGGETQYF. Here the CDR3 DNA reads TGTGCCAGCAGTGGAGCTAGAGGAGGGGAGACCCAGTACTTC.

This sequence joins TRBV20-1 and TRBJ2-1; D is unclear. The CDR3 extends over 11 amino acids. Germline V CDR1 and CDR2: DFQATT, SNEGSKA (reference sequence). CDR3 bases: TGCAACGTGGCCGCAAACAATGAGCAGTTCTTC. This encodes CNVAANNEQFF.

J is TRBJ1-6 and V is TRBV28; TRBD1 is a possible D gene (5 bases). Looked up from germline, CDR1 is MDHEN and CDR2 is SYDVKM. V was pared by 8 bases and J by 8 bases, with 16 bases between. The CDR3 runs 14 residues. The CDR3: CASRPMGDYSPLHF. The CDR3 bases are TGTGCCAGCCGGCCCATGGGGGACTATTCACCCCTCCACTTT.

Here the CDR3 reads CASRRQGFNYGYTF. The CDR3 nucleotides are TGTGCCAGCCGTAGACAGGGATTTAACTATGGCTACACCTTC. This chain links TRBV27 with TRBJ1-2, with TRBD1 matching 7 bases. This CDR3 is built from 14 residues. Trimming cost V 8 bases and J 1 base; bases outside gene matches: 7. Germline loops: CDR1 MNHEY, CDR2 SMNVEV (reference sequence).